This record covers a single T cell receptor (beta chain). What it recognizes is unknown. These data come from a study of cytomegalovirus exposure and HLA in healthy donors. Study conclusions and caveats: Exclusion as indistinguishable affected some V segments, including TRBV6-2 and TRBV6-3. Prior analysis indicated that the majority of TCR beta V segments exhibited productivity approximately 87% or approximately 30% of the time.

The PCR was carried out with 60 Vbeta primers and 13 Jbeta primers. Libraries were prepared by immunoSEQ multiplex PCR; TCRdb keeps only in-frame clonotypes and omits some of them. Counted here are around 55,000 clones, approximately 80% occurring once; the ten biggest clones make up about 1.5%. Trimming pared 0 bases from V and 4 bases from J, leaving 7 bases between. The V gene's germline CDR1 is GTSNPN and CDR2 SVGIG (reference sequence). This CDR3 contains 12 residues. This chain links TRBV30 with TRBJ2-7; D may be TRBD1 (5 bases). The sample taken for sequencing was PBMCs. This TCR derives from a female donor in good health and CMV-seronegative. CDR3 bases: TGTGCCTGGAGTGTAAAGGGGTACGAGCAGTACTTC. Translated: CAWSVKGYEQYF.